This T cell receptor beta chain was recorded in a study of high-grade serous ovarian cancer treatment subgroups. General study results and limits: Same-patient tumor repertoires overlapped at roughly 0.11 to 0.79; different patients barely overlapped. Spatial context was lost because tumors were sequenced in bulk.

This clone turned up a few times. Its antigen is not known. Measured with immunoSEQ multiplex PCR; TCRdb has only the in-frame clones, and not every one. The sample holds about 10,000 clones; about 71% are singletons and the top ten take around 4%. The tumor samples were collected prior to definitive surgery or chemotherapy. Specimen: tumor tissue. The sequence came from a human donor with high-grade serous ovarian cancer.

CDR3 region: CASSYPTFGVYEQYF. The CDR3 DNA is TGTGCCAGCAGTTACCCAACCTTTGGGGTATACGAGCAGTACTTC. J is TRBJ2-7 and V is TRBV6-6; D not resolved. Between the trimmed V and J ends, which lost 2 bases and 4 bases, there was a span of 15 bases. Per the germline V gene, CDR1 is MNHNY and CDR2 is SVGAGI (reference sequence). This CDR3 spans 15 amino acids.